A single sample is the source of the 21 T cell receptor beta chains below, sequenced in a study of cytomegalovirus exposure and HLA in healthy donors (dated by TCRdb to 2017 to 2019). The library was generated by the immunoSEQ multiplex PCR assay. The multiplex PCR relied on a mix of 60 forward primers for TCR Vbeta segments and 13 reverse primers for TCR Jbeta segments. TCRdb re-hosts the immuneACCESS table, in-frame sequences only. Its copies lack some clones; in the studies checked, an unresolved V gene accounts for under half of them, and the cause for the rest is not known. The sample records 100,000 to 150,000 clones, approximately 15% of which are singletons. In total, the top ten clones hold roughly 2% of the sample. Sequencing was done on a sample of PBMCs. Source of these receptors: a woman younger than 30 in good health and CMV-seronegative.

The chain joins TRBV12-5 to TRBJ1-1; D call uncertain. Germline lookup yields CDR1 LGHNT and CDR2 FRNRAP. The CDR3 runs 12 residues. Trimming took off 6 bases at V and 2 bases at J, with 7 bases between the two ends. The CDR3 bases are TGTGCTAGTGGCACAGTTAACACTGAAGCTTTCTTT. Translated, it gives CASGTVNTEAFF.

CDR3 nucleotide sequence: TGTGCCAGCAGCTTAGGGCCGAACAATGAGCAGTTCTTC. It yields the protein CASSLGPNNEQFF. The chain couples TRBV7-2 to TRBJ2-1; no clear D. The CDR3 length is 13 residues. Germline V gives CDR1 SGHTA, CDR2 FQGNSA. Trimming removed 1 base from V and 5 bases from J, with 6 bases in between. The variable domain in full, completed from reference TRBV7-2 and TRBJ2-1, reads GAGVSQSPSNKVTEKGKDVELRCDPISGHTALYWYRQSLGQGLEFLIYFQGNSAPDKSGLPSDRFSAERTGGSVSTLTIQRTQQEDSAVYLCASSLGPNNEQFFGPGTRLTVL.

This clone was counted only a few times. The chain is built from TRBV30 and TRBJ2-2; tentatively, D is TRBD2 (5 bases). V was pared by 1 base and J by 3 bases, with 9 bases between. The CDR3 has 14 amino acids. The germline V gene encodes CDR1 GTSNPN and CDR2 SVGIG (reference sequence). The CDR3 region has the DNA TGTGCCTGGAGTGGCAGGAGGTACACCGGGGAGCTGTTTTTT. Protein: CAWSGRRYTGELFF.

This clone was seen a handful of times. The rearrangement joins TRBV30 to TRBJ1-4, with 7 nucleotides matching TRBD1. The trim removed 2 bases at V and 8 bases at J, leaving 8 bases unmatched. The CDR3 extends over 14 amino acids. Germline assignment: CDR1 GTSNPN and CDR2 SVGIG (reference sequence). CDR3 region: CAWSPQGQYEKLFF. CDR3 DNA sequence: TGTGCCTGGAGTCCACAGGGGCAGTACGAAAAACTGTTTTTT.

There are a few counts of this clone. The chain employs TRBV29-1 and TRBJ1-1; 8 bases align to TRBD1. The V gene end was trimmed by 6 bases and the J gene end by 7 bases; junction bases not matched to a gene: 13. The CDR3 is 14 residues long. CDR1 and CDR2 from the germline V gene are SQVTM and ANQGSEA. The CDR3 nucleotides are TGCAGCGTCGCCGGCGGACAGGGAATTGATGAAGCTTTCTTT. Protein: CSVAGGQGIDEAFF.

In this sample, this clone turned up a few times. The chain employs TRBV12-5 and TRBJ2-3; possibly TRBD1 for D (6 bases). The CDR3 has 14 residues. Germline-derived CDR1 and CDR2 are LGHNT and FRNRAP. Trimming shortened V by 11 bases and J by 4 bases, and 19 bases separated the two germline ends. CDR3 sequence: CAPERRGSADTQYF. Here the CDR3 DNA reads TGTGCTCCAGAGCGTAGGGGGTCAGCAGATACGCAGTATTTT.

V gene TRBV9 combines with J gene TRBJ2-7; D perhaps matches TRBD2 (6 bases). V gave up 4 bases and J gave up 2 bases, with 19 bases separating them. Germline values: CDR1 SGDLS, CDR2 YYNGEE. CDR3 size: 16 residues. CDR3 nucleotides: TGTGCCAGCAGCCCAAAGTCGGGGGACTCTGCCTACGAGCAGTACTTC. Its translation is CASSPKSGDSAYEQYF.

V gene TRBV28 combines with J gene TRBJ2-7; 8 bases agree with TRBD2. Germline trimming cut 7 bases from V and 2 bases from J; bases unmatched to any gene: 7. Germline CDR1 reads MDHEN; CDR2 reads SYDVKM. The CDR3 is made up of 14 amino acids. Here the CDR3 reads CASNPGGETYEQYF. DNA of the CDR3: TGTGCCAGCAATCCCGGGGGGGAGACCTACGAGCAGTACTTC.

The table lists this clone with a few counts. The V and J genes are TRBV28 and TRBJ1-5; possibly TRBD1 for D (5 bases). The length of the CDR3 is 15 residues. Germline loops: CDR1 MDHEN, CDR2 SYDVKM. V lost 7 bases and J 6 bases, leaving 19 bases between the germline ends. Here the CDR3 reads CASKFPGNLGQPQHF. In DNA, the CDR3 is TGTGCCAGCAAATTCCCAGGGAATTTGGGTCAGCCCCAGCATTTT.

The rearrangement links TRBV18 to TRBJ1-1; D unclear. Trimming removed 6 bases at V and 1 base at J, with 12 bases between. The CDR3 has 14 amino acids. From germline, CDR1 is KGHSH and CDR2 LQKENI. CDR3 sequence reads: CASSVGMQNTEAFF. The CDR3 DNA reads TGTGCCAGCTCCGTCGGGATGCAGAACACTGAAGCTTTCTTT.

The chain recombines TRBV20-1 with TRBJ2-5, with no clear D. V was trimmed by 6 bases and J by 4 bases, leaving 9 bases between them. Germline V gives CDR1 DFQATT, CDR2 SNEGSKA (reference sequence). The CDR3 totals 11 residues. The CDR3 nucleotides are TGCAGTGCCCCTTCTCCAGAGACCCAGTACTTC. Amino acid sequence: CSAPSPETQYF.

The CDR3 here is CASSYGPSREAFF. CDR3 nucleotides: TGTGCCAGCAGTTACGGGCCATCAAGGGAAGCTTTCTTT. The chain links TRBV6-5 to TRBJ1-1; D is uncertain. Germline CDR1 reads MNHEY; CDR2 reads SVGAGI. The CDR3 contains 13 residues. V was clipped by 2 bases and J by 8 bases, with 12 bases between them.

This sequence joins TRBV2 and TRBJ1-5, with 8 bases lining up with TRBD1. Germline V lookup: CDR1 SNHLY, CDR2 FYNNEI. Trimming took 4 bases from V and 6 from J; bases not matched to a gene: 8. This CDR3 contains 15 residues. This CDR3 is CASSADRGWSQPQHF. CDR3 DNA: TGTGCCAGCAGTGCAGACAGGGGATGGAGTCAGCCCCAGCATTTT.

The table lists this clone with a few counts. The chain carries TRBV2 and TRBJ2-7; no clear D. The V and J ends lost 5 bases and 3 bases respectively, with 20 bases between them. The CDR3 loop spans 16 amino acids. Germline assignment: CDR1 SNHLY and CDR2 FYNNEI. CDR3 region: CASSRIMAPASYEQYF. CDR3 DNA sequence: TGTGCCAGCAGTCGTATAATGGCACCGGCTAGCTACGAGCAGTACTTC.

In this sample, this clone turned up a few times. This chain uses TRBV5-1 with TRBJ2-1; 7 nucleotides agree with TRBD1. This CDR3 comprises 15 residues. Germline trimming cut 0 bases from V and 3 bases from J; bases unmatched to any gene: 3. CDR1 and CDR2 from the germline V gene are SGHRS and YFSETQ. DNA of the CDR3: TGCGCCAGCAGCTTGGCCCCAGGGGGCTACAATGAGCAGTTCTTC. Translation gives CASSLAPGGYNEQFF.

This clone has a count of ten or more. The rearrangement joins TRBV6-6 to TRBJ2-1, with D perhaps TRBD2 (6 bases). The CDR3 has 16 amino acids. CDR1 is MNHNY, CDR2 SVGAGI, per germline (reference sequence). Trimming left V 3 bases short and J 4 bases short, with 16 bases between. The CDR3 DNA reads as TGTGCCAGCAGTTATTTTGGGGTCGGGGGATACAATGAGCAGTTCTTC. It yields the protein CASSYFGVGGYNEQFF.

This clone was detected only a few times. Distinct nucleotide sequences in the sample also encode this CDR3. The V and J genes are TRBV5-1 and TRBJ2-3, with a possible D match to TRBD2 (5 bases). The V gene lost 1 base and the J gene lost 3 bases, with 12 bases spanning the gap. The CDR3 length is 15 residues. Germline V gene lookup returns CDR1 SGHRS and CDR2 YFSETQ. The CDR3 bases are TGCGCCAGCAGCTTGCGTGGACTCGGGACAGATACGCAGTATTTT. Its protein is CASSLRGLGTDTQYF.

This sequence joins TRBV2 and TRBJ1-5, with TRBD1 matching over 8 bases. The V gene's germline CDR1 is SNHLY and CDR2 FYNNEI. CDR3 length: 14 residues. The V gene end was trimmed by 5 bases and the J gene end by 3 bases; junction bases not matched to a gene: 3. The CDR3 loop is CASSTDRDNQPQHF. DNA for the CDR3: TGTGCCAGCAGTACGGACAGGGACAATCAGCCCCAGCATTTT.

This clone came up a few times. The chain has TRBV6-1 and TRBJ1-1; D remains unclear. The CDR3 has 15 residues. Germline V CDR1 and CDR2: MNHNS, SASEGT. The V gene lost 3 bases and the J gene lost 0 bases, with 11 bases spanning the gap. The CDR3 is CASSEWWQMNTEAFF. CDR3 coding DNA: TGTGCCAGCAGTGAGTGGTGGCAGATGAACACTGAAGCTTTCTTT.

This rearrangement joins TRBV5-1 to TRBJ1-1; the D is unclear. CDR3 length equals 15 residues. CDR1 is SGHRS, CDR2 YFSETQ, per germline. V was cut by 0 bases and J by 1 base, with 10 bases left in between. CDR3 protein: CASSLGATRNTEAFF. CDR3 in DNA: TGCGCCAGCAGCTTGGGGGCCACGAGGAACACTGAAGCTTTCTTT. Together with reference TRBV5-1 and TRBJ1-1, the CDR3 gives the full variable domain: KAGVTQTPRYLIKTRGQQVTLSCSPISGHRSVSWYQQTPGQGLQFLFEYFSETQRNKGNFPGRFSGRQFSNSRSEMNVSTLELGDSALYLCASSLGATRNTEAFFGQGTRLTVV.

The CDR3 nucleotides are TGTGCGGTGTTAAGGACTGCGAGCTCCTACGAGCAGTACTTC. Translating it yields CAVLRTASSYEQYF. This rearrangement joins TRBV30 to TRBJ2-7, with a possible D match to TRBD2 (5 bases). The CDR3 is made up of 14 amino acids. CDR1 is GTSNPN, CDR2 SVGIG, per germline (reference sequence).